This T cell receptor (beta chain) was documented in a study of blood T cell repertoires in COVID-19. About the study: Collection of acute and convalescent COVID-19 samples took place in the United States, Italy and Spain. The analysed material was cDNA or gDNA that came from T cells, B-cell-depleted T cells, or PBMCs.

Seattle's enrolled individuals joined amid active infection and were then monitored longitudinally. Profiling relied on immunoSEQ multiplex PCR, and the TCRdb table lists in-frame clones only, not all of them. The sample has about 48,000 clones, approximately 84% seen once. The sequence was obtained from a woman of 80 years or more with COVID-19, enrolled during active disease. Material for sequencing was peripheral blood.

The CDR3: CASTSSAGGRNYGYTF. CDR3 coding DNA: TGTGCCAGCACTTCCTCTGCAGGGGGACGAAACTATGGCTACACCTTC. This sequence joins TRBV28 and TRBJ1-2; 7 bases are a match to TRBD1. CDR1 is MDHEN, CDR2 SYDVKM, per germline. The trim removed 7 bases at V and 2 bases at J, leaving 13 bases unmatched. The CDR3 is made up of 16 amino acids.